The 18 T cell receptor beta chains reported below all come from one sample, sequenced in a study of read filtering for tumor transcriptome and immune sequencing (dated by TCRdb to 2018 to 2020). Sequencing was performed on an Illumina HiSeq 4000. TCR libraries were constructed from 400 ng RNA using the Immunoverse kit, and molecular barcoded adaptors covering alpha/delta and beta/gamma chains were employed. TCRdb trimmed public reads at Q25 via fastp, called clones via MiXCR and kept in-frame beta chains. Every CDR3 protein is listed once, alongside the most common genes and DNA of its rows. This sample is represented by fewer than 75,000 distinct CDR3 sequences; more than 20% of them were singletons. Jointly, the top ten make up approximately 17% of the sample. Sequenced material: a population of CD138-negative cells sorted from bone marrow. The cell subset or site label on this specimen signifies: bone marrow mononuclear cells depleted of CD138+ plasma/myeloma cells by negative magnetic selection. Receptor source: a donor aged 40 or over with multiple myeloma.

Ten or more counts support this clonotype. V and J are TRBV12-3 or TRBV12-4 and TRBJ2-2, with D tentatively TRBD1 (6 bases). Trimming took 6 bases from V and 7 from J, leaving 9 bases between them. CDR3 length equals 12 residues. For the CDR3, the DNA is TGTGCCAGCAGCCGGGACATCGGGGAGCTGTTTTTT. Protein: CASSRDIGELFF.

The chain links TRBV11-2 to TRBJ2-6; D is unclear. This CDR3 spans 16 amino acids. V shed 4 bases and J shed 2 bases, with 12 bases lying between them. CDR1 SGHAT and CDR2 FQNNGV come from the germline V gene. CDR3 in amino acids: CASSSTPSPGANVLTF. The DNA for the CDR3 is TGTGCCAGCAGCTCAACCCCCAGTCCTGGGGCCAACGTCCTGACTTTC. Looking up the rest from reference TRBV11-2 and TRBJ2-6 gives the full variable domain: EAGVAQSPRYKIIEKRQSVAFWCNPISGHATLYWYQQILGQGPKLLIQFQNNGVVDDSQLPKDRFSAERLKGVDSTLKIQPAKLEDSAVYLCASSSTPSPGANVLTFGAGSRLTVL.

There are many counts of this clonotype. This CDR3 reads CASSGAPPQTQYF. CDR3 DNA sequence: TGTGCCAGCAGTGGGGCTCCCCCCCAGACCCAGTACTTC. The chain carries TRBV2 and TRBJ2-5; D not resolved. CDR1 and CDR2 from the germline V gene are SNHLY and FYNNEI. Between the trimmed V and J ends, which lost 4 bases and 6 bases, there was a span of 12 bases. The CDR3 runs to 13 residues.

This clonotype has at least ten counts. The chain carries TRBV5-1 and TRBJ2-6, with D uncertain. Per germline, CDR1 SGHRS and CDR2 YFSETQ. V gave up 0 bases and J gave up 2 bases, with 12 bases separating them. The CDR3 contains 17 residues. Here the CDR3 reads CASSLDSGQAGANVLTF. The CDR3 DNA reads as TGCGCCAGCAGCTTGGATTCGGGTCAGGCTGGGGCCAACGTCCTGACTTTC.

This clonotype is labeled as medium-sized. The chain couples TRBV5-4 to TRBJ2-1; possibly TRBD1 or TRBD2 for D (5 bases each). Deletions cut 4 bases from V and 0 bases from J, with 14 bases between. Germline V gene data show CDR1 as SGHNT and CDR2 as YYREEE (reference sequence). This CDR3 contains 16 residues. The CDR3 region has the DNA TGTGCCAGCAGCCGCCGGGACGGAGGCTCCTACAATGAGCAGTTCTTC. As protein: CASSRRDGGSYNEQFF.

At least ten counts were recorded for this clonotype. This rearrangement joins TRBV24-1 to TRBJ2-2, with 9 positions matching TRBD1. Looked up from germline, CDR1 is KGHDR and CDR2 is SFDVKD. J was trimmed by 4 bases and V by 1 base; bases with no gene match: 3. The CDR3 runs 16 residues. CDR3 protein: CATSDLRQGGTGELFF. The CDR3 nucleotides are TGTGCCACCAGTGATTTAAGACAGGGGGGCACCGGGGAGCTGTTTTTT.

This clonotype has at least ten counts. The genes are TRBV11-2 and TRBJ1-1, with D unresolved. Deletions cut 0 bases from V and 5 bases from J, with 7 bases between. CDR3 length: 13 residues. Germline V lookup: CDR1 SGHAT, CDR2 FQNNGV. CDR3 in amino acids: CASSLEVHTEAFF. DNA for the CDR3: TGTGCCAGCAGCTTAGAGGTCCATACTGAAGCTTTCTTT.

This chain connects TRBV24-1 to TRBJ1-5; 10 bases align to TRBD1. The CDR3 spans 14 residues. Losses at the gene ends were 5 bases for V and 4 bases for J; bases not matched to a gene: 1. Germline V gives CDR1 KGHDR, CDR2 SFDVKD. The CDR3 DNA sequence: TGTGCCACCAGTGGACAGGGGGCGAATCAGCCCCAGCATTTT. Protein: CATSGQGANQPQHF.

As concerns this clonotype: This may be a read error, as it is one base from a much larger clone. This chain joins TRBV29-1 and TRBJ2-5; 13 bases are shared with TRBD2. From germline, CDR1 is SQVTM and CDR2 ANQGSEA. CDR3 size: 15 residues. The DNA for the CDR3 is TGCAGCGTGGGGGGACTAGCGGGGCTCCAAGTGACCCAGTACTTC. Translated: CSVGGLAGLQVTQYF. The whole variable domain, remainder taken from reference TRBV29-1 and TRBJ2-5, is SAVISQKPSRDICQRGTSLTIQCQVDSQVTMMFWYRQQPGQSLTLIATANQGSEATYESGFVIDKFPISRPNLTFSTLTVSNMSPEDSSIYLCSVGGLAGLQVTQYFGPGTRLLVL.

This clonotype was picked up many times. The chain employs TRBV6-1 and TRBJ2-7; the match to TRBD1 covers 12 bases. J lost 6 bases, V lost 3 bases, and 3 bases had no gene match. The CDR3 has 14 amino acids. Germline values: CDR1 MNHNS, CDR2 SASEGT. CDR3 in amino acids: CASSDRGQGAEQYF. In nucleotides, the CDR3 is TGTGCCAGCAGTGATCGGGGACAGGGGGCCGAGCAGTACTTC.

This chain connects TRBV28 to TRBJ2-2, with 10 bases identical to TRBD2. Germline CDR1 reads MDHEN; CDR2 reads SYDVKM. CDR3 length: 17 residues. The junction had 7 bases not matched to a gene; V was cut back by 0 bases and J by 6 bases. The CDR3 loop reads CASSLWVAGGRAGELFF. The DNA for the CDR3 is TGTGCCAGCAGTTTATGGGTAGCGGGAGGAAGGGCCGGGGAGCTGTTTTTT. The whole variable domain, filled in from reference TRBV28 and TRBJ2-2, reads DVKVTQSSRYLVKRTGEKVFLECVQDMDHENMFWYRQDPGLGLRLIYFSYDVKMKEKGDIPEGYSVSREKKERFSLILESASTNQTSMYLCASSLWVAGGRAGELFFGEGSRLTVL.

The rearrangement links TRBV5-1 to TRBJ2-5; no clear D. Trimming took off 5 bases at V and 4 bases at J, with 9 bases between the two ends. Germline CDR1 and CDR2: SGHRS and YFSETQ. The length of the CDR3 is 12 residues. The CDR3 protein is CASRIPPETQYF. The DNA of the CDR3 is TGCGCCAGCAGGATCCCCCCAGAGACCCAGTACTTC.

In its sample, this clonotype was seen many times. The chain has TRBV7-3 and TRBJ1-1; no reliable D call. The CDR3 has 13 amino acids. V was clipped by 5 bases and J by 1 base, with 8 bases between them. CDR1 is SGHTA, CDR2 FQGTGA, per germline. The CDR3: CASSPEPNTEAFF. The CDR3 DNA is TGTGCCAGCAGCCCGGAGCCGAACACTGAAGCTTTCTTT.

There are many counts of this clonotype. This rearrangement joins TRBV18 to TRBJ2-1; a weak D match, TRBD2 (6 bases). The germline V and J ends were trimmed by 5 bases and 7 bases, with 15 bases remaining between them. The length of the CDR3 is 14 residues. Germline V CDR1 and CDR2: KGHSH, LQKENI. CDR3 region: CASSYQFRGNEQFF. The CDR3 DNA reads TGTGCCAGCTCATACCAGTTCCGGGGGAATGAGCAGTTCTTC. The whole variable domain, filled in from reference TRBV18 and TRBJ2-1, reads NAGVMQNPRHLVRRRGQEARLRCSPMKGHSHVYWYRQLPEEGLKFMVYLQKENIIDESGMPKERFSAEFPKEGPSILRIQQVVRGDSAAYFCASSYQFRGNEQFFGPGTRLTVL.

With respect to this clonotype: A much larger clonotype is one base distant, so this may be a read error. The CDR3 reads CASSLPGVQEIQYF. The DNA of the CDR3 is TGTGCCAGCAGCCTGCCGGGGGTCCAAGAGATCCAGTACTTC. The J gene is TRBJ2-5, the V gene TRBV7-9, with D possibly matching TRBD2 (6 bases). This CDR3 contains 14 residues. The germline V gene encodes CDR1 SEHNR and CDR2 FQNEAQ (reference sequence).

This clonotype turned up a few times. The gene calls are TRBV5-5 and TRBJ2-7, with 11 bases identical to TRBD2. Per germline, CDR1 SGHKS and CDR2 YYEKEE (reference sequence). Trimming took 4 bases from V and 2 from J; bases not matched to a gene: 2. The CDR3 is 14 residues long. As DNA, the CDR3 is TGTGCCAGCAGCCTAGCGGGGGGCCCCTACGAGCAGTACTTC. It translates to CASSLAGGPYEQYF.

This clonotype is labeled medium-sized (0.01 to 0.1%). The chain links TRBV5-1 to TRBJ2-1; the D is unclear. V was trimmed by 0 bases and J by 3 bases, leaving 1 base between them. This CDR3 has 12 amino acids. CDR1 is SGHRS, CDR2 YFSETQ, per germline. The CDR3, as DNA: TGCGCCAGCAGCTTGGACTACAATGAGCAGTTCTTC. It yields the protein CASSLDYNEQFF.

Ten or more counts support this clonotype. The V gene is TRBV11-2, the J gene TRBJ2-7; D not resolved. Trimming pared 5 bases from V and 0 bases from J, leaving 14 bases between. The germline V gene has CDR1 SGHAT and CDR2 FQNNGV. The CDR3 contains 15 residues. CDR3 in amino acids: CASSPTDGLSYEQYF. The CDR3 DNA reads TGTGCCAGCAGCCCAACGGACGGCCTCTCCTACGAGCAGTACTTC.